These 25 T cell receptor beta chains came from one sample sequenced in a study of cytomegalovirus exposure and HLA in healthy donors. Profiled with immunoSEQ multiplex PCR; TCRdb holds only in-frame clones, not every one. The sample shows 110,000 or so clones, more than 70% of them seen only once. The specimen sequenced was PBMCs. The receptors derive from a man aged 18 to 30 in good health and CMV-seronegative.

This chain joins TRBV6-1 and TRBJ2-7; 9 nucleotides match TRBD2. Germline-derived CDR1 and CDR2 are MNHNS and SASEGT. V lost 3 bases to trimming and J lost 5 bases; unmatched junction nucleotides: 8. This CDR3 has 15 residues. CDR3 sequence (DNA): TGTGCCAGCAGTGATAGCGGGAGTCAAATCGACGAGCAGTACTTC. Its protein is CASSDSGSQIDEQYF.

The chain couples TRBV2 to TRBJ1-2; D is perhaps TRBD1 (6 bases). The germline V gene encodes CDR1 SNHLY and CDR2 FYNNEI. V was pared by 5 bases and J by 8 bases, with 24 bases between. The CDR3 has 16 amino acids. In DNA form, the CDR3 reads TGTGCCAGCAGTCGTAAAGCCAGACAGGCGGCTGGAGGCTACACCTTC. Encoded protein: CASSRKARQAAGGYTF.

The V gene is TRBV2, the J gene TRBJ2-5; D uncertain. This CDR3 comprises 15 residues. Trimming took 3 bases from V and 5 from J, leaving 16 bases between them. Germline-derived CDR1 and CDR2 are SNHLY and FYNNEI. The CDR3 DNA follows: TGTGCCAGCAGTGACGCGACGGTGACCAGGGAGACCCAGTACTTC. Residues: CASSDATVTRETQYF.

The gene calls are TRBV27 and TRBJ1-6, with D perhaps TRBD1 (5 bases). CDR1 is MNHEY and CDR2 is SMNVEV in the germline V gene (reference sequence). The germline V and J ends were trimmed by 6 bases and 10 bases, with 19 bases remaining between them. The length of the CDR3 is 15 residues. CDR3 bases: TGTGCCAGCAGGGAGGGACTCCGGGAGGAGTCACCCCTCCACTTT. As protein: CASREGLREESPLHF.

The chain is built from TRBV27 and TRBJ1-2, with D perhaps matching TRBD1 (5 bases). V was clipped by 6 bases and J by 4 bases, with 18 bases between them. The length of the CDR3 is 15 residues. Germline V gene sequence: CDR1 MNHEY, CDR2 SMNVEV (reference sequence). The CDR3, as DNA: TGTGCCAGCAGCCGGGGGATCGCAGGGACCTATGGCTACACCTTC. Translation: CASSRGIAGTYGYTF.

The chain carries TRBV4-2 and TRBJ2-1; 10 nucleotides line up with TRBD2. The germline gives CDR1 LGHNA, CDR2 YNFKEQ. There are 13 residues in the CDR3. Trimming cost V 1 base and J 13 bases; bases outside gene matches: 4. DNA of the CDR3: TGTGCCAGCAGCCAAGCTGAGCGGGGGGGCCAGTTCTTC. Its translation is CASSQAERGGQFF.

This chain uses TRBV5-6 with TRBJ1-4, with D tentatively TRBD1 (5 bases). The CDR3 has 14 amino acids. Looked up from germline, CDR1 is SGHDT and CDR2 is YYEEEE. Trimming shortened V by 5 bases and J by 7 bases, and 15 bases separated the two germline ends. The DNA for the CDR3 is TGTGCCAGCAGGCAATCAGGGTCGGGTGAAAAACTGTTTTTT. Protein product: CASRQSGSGEKLFF.

J is TRBJ1-1 and V is TRBV5-4, with D possibly TRBD1 on 6 matching bases. The ends were cut back, 0 bases at V and 4 bases at J, with 16 bases in the middle. The CDR3 has 16 residues. Per germline, CDR1 SGHNT and CDR2 YYREEE (reference sequence). Here the CDR3 DNA reads TGTGCCAGCAGCTTGGCGGGGGGGGCGCGGGCCACTGAAGCTTTCTTT. Protein product: CASSLAGGARATEAFF.

This rearrangement joins TRBV5-1 to TRBJ2-2; D possibly corresponds to TRBD1 (5 bases). V shed 1 base and J shed 6 bases, with 19 bases lying between them. Germline V CDR1 and CDR2: SGHRS, YFSETQ. The CDR3 loop spans 17 amino acids. The CDR3 sequence: CASSLTVGRIIPGELFF. As DNA, the CDR3 is TGCGCCAGCAGCTTGACCGTGGGGCGGATAATTCCCGGGGAGCTGTTTTTT.

This clone is a singleton in its sample. J is TRBJ1-2 and V is TRBV10-3; 9 nucleotides line up with TRBD1. V lost 9 bases and J lost 3; bases outside the gene matches: 14. Germline loops: CDR1 ENHRY, CDR2 SYGVKD. The CDR3 extends over 16 amino acids. CDR3 loop: CAINPGQGEAHYGYTF. CDR3 nucleotides: TGTGCCATTAACCCGGGACAGGGCGAGGCTCACTATGGCTACACCTTC.

The chain recombines TRBV5-4 with TRBJ2-1; 10 bases align to TRBD2. In germline, CDR1 is SGHNT, CDR2 YYREEE (reference sequence). The trim removed 0 bases at V and 8 bases at J, leaving 8 bases unmatched. The CDR3 totals 16 residues. The CDR3 spells CASSLARERGGDEQFF. The CDR3, as DNA: TGTGCCAGCAGCTTGGCCCGGGAGCGGGGGGGCGATGAGCAGTTCTTC.

This chain uses TRBV6-1 with TRBJ2-7, with D perhaps TRBD2 (5 bases). V lost 7 bases and J 4 bases, leaving 20 bases between the germline ends. The CDR3 contains 15 residues. Germline V gene data show CDR1 as MNHNS and CDR2 as SASEGT. CDR3 nucleotide sequence: TGTGCCAGCACCCCCGACCGGGGTATTGGGTACGAGCAGTACTTC. Its translation: CASTPDRGIGYEQYF.

This chain uses TRBV29-1 with TRBJ2-7; 12 nucleotides line up with TRBD2. With V trimmed by 4 bases and J by 2 bases, 9 bases remained unmatched. Looked up from germline, CDR1 is SQVTM and CDR2 is ANQGSEA. The CDR3 sequence is 16 residues long. CDR3 residues: CSVVGLAGGNTYEQYF. The CDR3 bases are TGCAGCGTTGTAGGGCTAGCGGGAGGGAATACCTACGAGCAGTACTTC.

This clone was counted a few times. As DNA, the CDR3 is TGTGCCAGCAGCTTACACCTACTCGAGACCCTCCACTTT. Protein sequence: CASSLHLLETLHF. This chain connects TRBV11-2 to TRBJ1-6, with no clear D. Deletions cut 2 bases from V and 14 bases from J, with 13 bases between. CDR1 SGHAT and CDR2 FQNNGV come from the germline V gene. The length of the CDR3 is 13 residues.

Only one count was recorded for this clone. The CDR3 DNA reads as TGTGCCAGCAGCACCACTAGCGGACGGAACAATGAGCAGTTCTTC. This gives the protein CASSTTSGRNNEQFF. The genes are TRBV4-2 and TRBJ2-1; 8 bases match TRBD2. V gave up 5 bases and J gave up 5 bases; unmatched junction bases: 8. Germline V gene sequence: CDR1 LGHNA, CDR2 YNFKEQ. The CDR3 runs 15 residues.

This clone was recorded only once. The chain has TRBV6-1 and TRBJ1-1; no clear D. The germline V gene encodes CDR1 MNHNS and CDR2 SASEGT. V was pared by 0 bases and J by 3 bases, with 11 bases between. The CDR3 contains 15 residues. CDR3 residues: CASSEATRRDTEAFF. CDR3 nucleotides: TGTGCCAGCAGTGAAGCAACCCGGAGGGACACTGAAGCTTTCTTT.

On this clone itself: Its ends do not fully match the called genes, so a read error is possible. This chain joins TRBV30 and TRBJ2-3; D is perhaps TRBD2 (6 bases). Germline V gene sequence: CDR1 GTSNPN, CDR2 SVGIG (reference sequence). The CDR3 runs 11 residues. The CDR3 DNA sequence: TGTGTCTGGAGGGGCCCAGATACGCAGTATTTT. Translated: CVWRGPDTQYF. Full variable domain (rest looked up from reference TRBV30 and TRBJ2-3): SQTIHQWPATLVQPVGSPLSLECTVEGTSNPNLYWYRQAAGRGLQLLFYSVGIGQISSEVPQNLSASRPQDRQFILSSKKLLLSDSGFYLCVWRGPDTQYFGPGTRLTVL.

V gene TRBV5-4 combines with J gene TRBJ2-7; 9 nucleotides align to TRBD1. The V segment lost 3 bases and the J segment 2 bases; nucleotides outside the gene matches: 0. Looked up from germline, CDR1 is SGHNT and CDR2 is YYREEE (reference sequence). This CDR3 spans 13 amino acids. CDR3 in DNA: TGTGCCAGCAGCTGGACAGGGGCCTACGAGCAGTACTTC. It translates to CASSWTGAYEQYF. Filled out from reference TRBV5-4 and TRBJ2-7, the complete variable domain reads ETGVTQSPTHLIKTRGQQVTLRCSSQSGHNTVSWYQQALGQGPQFIFQYYREEENGRGNFPPRFSGLQFPNYSSELNVNALELDDSALYLCASSWTGAYEQYFGPGTRLTVT.

The rearrangement joins TRBV21-1 to TRBJ1-3; TRBD1 is the table's D call and was not checked against the DNA. TRBV21-1 is a listed pseudogene. CDR3 size: 15 residues. CDR3 in DNA: TGTGCCAGCAGCGAAACGGCAGGCTCTGGAAACACCATATATTTT. This codes for CASSETAGSGNTIYF.

The V and J genes are TRBV5-6 and TRBJ1-6; 7 positions match TRBD1. The CDR3 runs to 15 residues. The ends lost 0 bases at V and 9 bases at J; junction bases unmatched: 6. Germline loops: CDR1 SGHDT, CDR2 YYEEEE. The chain's CDR3 is CASSLVTGFTSPLHF. DNA for the CDR3: TGTGCCAGCAGCTTGGTGACAGGGTTCACTTCACCCCTCCACTTT.

V is TRBV4-1 and J is TRBJ1-2; 8 bases are shared with TRBD1. The V segment lost 2 bases and the J segment 1 base; nucleotides outside the gene matches: 6. CDR3 size: 16 residues. Germline CDR1 reads MGHRA; CDR2 reads YSYEKL. The CDR3 here is CASSQPGQEHNYGYTF. CDR3 sequence (DNA): TGCGCCAGCAGCCAACCGGGACAGGAACATAACTATGGCTACACCTTC.

The chain joins TRBV5-1 to TRBJ1-1, with 7 positions matching TRBD1. Trimming removed 4 bases from V and 3 bases from J; junction bases left unmatched: 6. The CDR3 is 14 amino acids. Germline V lookup: CDR1 SGHRS, CDR2 YFSETQ. CDR3 nucleotide sequence: TGCGCCAGCAGCGCCGACAGGGTCGACACTGAAGCTTTCTTT. Amino acid sequence: CASSADRVDTEAFF.

Notes on this clone: This CDR3 is also generated by other DNA sequences in the sample. The J gene is TRBJ2-7, the V gene TRBV28, with D possibly being TRBD1 (6 bases). CDR3 length equals 14 residues. Germline V gene sequence: CDR1 MDHEN, CDR2 SYDVKM. V lost 5 bases and J lost 0, with 11 bases in between. The CDR3 nucleotides are TGTGCCAGCAGTCCCACAGGGAGCTCCTACGAGCAGTACTTC. Translation gives CASSPTGSSYEQYF.

The chain recombines TRBV18 with TRBJ2-5; the D gene is possibly TRBD1 (5 bases). Trimming removed 2 bases from V and 4 bases from J, with 8 bases in between. CDR1 is KGHSH, CDR2 LQKENI, per germline. CDR3 size: 13 residues. The CDR3 coding sequence is TGTGCCAGCTCACCATCCCAGGGAGAGACCCAGTACTTC. Translation gives CASSPSQGETQYF.

The V call is TRBV7-9, the J call TRBJ1-4; maybe TRBD1 (5 bases). The CDR3 length is 14 residues. The V gene's germline CDR1 is SEHNR and CDR2 FQNEAQ (reference sequence). Trimming removed 6 bases from V and 4 bases from J, with 12 bases in between. The CDR3 sequence is CASSIAGLNEKLFF. CDR3 coding DNA: TGTGCCAGCAGTATTGCGGGGCTTAATGAAAAACTGTTTTTT.